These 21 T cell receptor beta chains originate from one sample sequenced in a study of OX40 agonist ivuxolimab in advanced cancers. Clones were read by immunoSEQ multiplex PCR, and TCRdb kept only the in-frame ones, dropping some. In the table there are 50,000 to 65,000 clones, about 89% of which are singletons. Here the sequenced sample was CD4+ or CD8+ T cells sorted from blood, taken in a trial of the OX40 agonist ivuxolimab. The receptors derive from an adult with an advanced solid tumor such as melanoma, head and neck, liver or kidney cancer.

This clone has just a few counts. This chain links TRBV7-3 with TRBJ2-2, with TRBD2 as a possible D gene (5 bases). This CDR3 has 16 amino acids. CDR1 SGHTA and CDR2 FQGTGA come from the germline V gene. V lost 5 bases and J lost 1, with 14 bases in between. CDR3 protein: CASSPLAGGNTGELFF. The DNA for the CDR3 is TGTGCCAGCAGCCCACTGGCGGGCGGGAACACCGGGGAGCTGTTTTTT. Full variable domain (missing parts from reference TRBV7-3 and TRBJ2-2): GAGVSQTPSNKVTEKGKYVELRCDPISGHTALYWYRQSLGQGPEFLIYFQGTGAADDSGLPNDRFFAVRPEGSVSTLKIQRTERGDSAVYLCASSPLAGGNTGELFFGEGSRLTVL.

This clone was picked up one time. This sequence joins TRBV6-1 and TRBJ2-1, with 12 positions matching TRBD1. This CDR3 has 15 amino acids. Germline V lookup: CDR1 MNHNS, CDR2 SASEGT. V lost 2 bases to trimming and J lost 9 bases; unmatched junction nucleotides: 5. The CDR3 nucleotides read TGTGCCAGCAGTGAACAAGGGACAGGGGGCGGTGAGCAGTTCTTC. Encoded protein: CASSEQGTGGGEQFF.

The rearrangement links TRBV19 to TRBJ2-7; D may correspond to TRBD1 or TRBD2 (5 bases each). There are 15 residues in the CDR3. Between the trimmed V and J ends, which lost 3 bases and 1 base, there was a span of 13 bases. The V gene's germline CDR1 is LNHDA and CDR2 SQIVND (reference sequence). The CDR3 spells CASSMVRDPSYEQYF. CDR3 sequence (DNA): TGTGCCAGTAGTATGGTCAGGGACCCATCCTACGAGCAGTACTTC. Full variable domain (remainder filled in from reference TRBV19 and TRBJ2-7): DGGITQSPKYLFRKEGQNVTLSCEQNLNHDAMYWYRQDPGQGLRLIYYSQIVNDFQKGDIAEGYSVSREKKESFPLTVTSAQKNPTAFYLCASSMVRDPSYEQYFGPGTRLTVT.

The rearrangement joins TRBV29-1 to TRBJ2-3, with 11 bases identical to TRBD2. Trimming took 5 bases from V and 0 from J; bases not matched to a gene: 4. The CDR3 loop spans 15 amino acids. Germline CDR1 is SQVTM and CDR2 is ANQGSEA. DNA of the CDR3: TGCAGCGTTCTGGGACTAGCGGAAAGCACAGATACGCAGTATTTT. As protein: CSVLGLAESTDTQYF.

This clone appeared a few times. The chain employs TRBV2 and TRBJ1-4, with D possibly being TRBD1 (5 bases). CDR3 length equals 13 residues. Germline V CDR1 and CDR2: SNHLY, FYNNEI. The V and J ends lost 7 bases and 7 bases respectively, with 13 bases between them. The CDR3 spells CASTGVTGEKLFF. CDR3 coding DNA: TGTGCCAGCACGGGGGTAACGGGTGAAAAACTGTTTTTT.

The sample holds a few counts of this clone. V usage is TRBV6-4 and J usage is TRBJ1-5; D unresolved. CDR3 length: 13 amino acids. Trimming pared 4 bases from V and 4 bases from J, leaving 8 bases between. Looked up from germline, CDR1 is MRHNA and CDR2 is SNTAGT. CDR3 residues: CASSVRENQPQHF. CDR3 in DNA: TGTGCCAGCAGTGTCAGAGAAAATCAGCCCCAGCATTTT.

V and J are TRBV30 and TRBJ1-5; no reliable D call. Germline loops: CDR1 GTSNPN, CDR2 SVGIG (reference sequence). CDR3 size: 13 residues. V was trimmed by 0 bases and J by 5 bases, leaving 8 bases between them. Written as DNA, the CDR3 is TGTGCCTGGAGTGTGCGTGAGGATCAGCCCCAGCATTTT. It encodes CAWSVREDQPQHF.

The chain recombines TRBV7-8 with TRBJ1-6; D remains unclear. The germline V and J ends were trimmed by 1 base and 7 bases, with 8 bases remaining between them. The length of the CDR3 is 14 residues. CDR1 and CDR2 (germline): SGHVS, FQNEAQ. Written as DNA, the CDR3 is TGTGCCAGCAGCTTAGAAACACAGAATTCACCCCTCCACTTT. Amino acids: CASSLETQNSPLHF.

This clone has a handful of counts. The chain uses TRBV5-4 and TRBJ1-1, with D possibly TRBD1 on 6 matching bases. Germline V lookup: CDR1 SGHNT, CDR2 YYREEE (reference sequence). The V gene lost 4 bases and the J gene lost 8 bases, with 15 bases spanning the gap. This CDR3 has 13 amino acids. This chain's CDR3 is CASSQRDIGEAFF. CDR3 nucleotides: TGTGCCAGCAGCCAACGGGACATCGGAGAAGCTTTCTTT.

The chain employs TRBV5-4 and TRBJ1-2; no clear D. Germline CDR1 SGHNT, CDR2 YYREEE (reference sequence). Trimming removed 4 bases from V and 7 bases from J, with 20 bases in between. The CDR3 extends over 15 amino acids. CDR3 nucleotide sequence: TGTGCCAGCAGCCAAGATACGGCAGGAGGTGGTGGCTACACCTTC. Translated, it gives CASSQDTAGGGGYTF. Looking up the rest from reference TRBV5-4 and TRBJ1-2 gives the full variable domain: ETGVTQSPTHLIKTRGQQVTLRCSSQSGHNTVSWYQQALGQGPQFIFQYYREEENGRGNFPPRFSGLQFPNYSSELNVNALELDDSALYLCASSQDTAGGGGYTFGSGTRLTVV.

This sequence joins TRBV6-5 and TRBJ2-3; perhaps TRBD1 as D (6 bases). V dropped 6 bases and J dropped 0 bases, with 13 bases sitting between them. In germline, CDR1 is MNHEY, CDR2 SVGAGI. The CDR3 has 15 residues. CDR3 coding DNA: TGTGCCAGCAGCCAAACAGGGACCAGCACAGATACGCAGTATTTT. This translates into CASSQTGTSTDTQYF.

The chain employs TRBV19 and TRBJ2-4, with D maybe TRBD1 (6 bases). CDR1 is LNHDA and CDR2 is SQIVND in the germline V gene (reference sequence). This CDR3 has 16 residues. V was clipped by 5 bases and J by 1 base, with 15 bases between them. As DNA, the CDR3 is TGTGCCAGTAGTCTCACCCCAGGGGCGGCCAAAAACATTCAGTACTTC. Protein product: CASSLTPGAAKNIQYF. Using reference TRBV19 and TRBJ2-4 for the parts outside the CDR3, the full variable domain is DGGITQSPKYLFRKEGQNVTLSCEQNLNHDAMYWYRQDPGQGLRLIYYSQIVNDFQKGDIAEGYSVSREKKESFPLTVTSAQKNPTAFYLCASSLTPGAAKNIQYFGAGTRLSVL.

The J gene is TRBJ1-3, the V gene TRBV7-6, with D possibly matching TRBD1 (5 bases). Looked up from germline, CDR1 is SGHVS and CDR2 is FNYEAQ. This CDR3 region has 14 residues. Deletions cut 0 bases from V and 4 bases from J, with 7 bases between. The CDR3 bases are TGTGCCAGCAGCTTAGCGTGGACAGGAAACACCATATATTTT. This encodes CASSLAWTGNTIYF. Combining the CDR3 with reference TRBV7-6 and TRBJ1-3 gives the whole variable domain GAGVSQSPRYKVTKRGQDVALRCDPISGHVSLYWYRQALGQGPEFLTYFNYEAQQDKSGLPNDRFSAERPEGSISTLTIQRTEQRDSAMYRCASSLAWTGNTIYFGEGSWLTVV.

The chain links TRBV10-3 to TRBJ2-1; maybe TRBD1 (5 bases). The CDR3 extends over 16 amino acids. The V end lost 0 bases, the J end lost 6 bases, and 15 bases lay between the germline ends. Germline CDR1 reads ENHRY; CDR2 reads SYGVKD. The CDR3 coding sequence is TGTGCCATCAGTGAGTCGGGTGCAGGGAAGGGCAATGAGCAGTTCTTC. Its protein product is CAISESGAGKGNEQFF.

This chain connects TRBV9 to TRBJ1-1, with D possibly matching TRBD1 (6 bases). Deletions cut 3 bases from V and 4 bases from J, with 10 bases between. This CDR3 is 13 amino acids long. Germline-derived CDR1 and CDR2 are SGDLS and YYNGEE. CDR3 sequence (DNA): TGTGCCAGCAGCGCCCAAGGGGGCACTGAAGCTTTCTTT. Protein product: CASSAQGGTEAFF.

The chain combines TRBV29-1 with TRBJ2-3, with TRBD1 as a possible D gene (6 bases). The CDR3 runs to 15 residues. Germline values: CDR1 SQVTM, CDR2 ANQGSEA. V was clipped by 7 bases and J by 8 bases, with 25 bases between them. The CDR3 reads CSGGSWDTLVPTQYF. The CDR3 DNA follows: TGCAGCGGTGGCTCCTGGGACACCCTTGTCCCTACGCAGTATTTT.

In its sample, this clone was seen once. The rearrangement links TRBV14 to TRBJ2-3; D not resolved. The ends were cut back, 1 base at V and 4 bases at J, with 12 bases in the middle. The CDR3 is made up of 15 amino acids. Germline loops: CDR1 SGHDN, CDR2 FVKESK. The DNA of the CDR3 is TGTGCCAGCAGCCAAGTTCAAAACCGCCCAGATACGCAGTATTTT. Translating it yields CASSQVQNRPDTQYF.

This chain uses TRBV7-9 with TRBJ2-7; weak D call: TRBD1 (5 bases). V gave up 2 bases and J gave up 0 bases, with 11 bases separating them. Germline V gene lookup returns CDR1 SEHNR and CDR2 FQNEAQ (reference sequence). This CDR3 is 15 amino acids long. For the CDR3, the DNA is TGTGCCAGCAGCTTACCAGGGTCGAGCTCCTACGAGCAGTACTTC. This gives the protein CASSLPGSSSYEQYF.

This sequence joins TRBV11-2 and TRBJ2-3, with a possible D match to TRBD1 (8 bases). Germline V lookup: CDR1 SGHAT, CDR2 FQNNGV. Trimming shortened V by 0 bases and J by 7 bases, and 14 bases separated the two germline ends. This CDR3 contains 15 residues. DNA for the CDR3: TGTGCCAGCAGCTTAGACACAGGGGGAGGGTATACGCAGTATTTT. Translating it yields CASSLDTGGGYTQYF.

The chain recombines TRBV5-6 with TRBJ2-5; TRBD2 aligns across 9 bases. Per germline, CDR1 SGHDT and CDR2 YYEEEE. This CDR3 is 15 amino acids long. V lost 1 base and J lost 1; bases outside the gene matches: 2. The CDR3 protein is CASSLSSGSQETQYF. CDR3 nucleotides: TGTGCCAGCAGCTTGAGTAGCGGGAGCCAAGAGACCCAGTACTTC.

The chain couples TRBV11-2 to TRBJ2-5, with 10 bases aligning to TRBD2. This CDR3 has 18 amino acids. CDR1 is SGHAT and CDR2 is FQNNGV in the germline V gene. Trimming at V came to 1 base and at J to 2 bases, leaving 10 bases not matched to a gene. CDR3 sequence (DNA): TGTGCCAGCAGCTTAGGGATGAGAAGCGGGGGGGATCAAGAGACCCAGTACTTC. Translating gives CASSLGMRSGGDQETQYF.